These 6 T cell receptor beta chains came from one sample sequenced in a study of shared clonotypes between healthy human individuals (dated by TCRdb to the early 2020s). For the CD8 naive samples, CD45RO-negative cells were positively selected for CCR7, yielding a CD45RA+CCR7+ population from which TemRA cells were excluded. The library was generated by the immunoSEQ multiplex PCR assay. TCRdb obtained this table from immuneACCESS and retained in-frame rearrangements with V and J assigned. These tables miss some clones; where compared with another copy, unresolved V genes account for less than half of the shortfall, and the remainder is unexplained. The sample yields about 2.2 million clones; about 93% were counted once. Of the sample, more than 1.5% is held by the ten largest clones. The material sequenced was naive CD8+ T cells from PBMCs. What the cell subset or site label conveys for this sample: CD45RA+CCR7+. The receptors originated from a young man in good health. Some clones in this sample may be carry-over from other donors' samples.

In DNA, the CDR3 is TGTGCCAGCACTTCGGTAAAGGTAACGGATGAAAAACTGTTTTTT. Protein sequence: CASTSVKVTDEKLFF. The chain employs TRBV28 and TRBJ1-4; no reliable D call. This CDR3 has 15 amino acids. Between the trimmed V and J ends, which lost 7 bases and 6 bases, there was a span of 18 bases. The germline V gene has CDR1 MDHEN and CDR2 SYDVKM.

V usage is TRBV4-3 and J usage is TRBJ2-7, with 7 bases identical to TRBD2. CDR1 is LGHNA and CDR2 is YSLEER in the germline V gene. Trimming took 0 bases from V and 2 from J; bases not matched to a gene: 7. The CDR3 is 16 amino acids. The CDR3 coding sequence is TGCGCCAGCAGCCAAGAATCCGGGAGGTATACCTACGAGCAGTACTTC. Translating gives CASSQESGRYTYEQYF.

The count of this clone is one. This chain connects TRBV27 to TRBJ1-3, with D perhaps matching TRBD1 (6 bases). In germline, CDR1 is MNHEY, CDR2 SMNVEV (reference sequence). Trimming shortened V by 2 bases and J by 0 bases, and 8 bases separated the two germline ends. This CDR3 comprises 15 residues. As DNA, the CDR3 is TGTGCCAGCAGTTTAGCACAGGGCTCTGGAAACACCATATATTTT. It encodes CASSLAQGSGNTIYF.

The V and J genes are TRBV2 and TRBJ2-1; 12 bases match TRBD1. CDR1 is SNHLY and CDR2 is FYNNEI in the germline V gene. There are 17 residues in the CDR3. With 3 bases clipped from V and 7 bases from J, the junction kept 10 bases outside the gene matches. The CDR3 sequence: CASSEGPGTGGRNEQFF. In DNA, the CDR3 is TGTGCCAGCAGTGAGGGCCCCGGGACAGGGGGCAGGAATGAGCAGTTCTTC.

As for this clone: This sample includes further DNA sequences coding for the same CDR3. V and J are TRBV6-5 and TRBJ1-1; D may be TRBD1 (5 bases). This CDR3 has 15 residues. Trimming shortened V by 0 bases and J by 1 base, and 9 bases separated the two germline ends. The germline gives CDR1 MNHEY, CDR2 SVGAGI. The CDR3 loop is CASSYSETANTEAFF. CDR3 coding DNA: TGTGCCAGCAGTTACTCCGAGACAGCGAACACTGAAGCTTTCTTT.

The rearrangement joins TRBV12-5 to TRBJ1-1; tentatively, D is TRBD1 (5 bases). The germline V gene has CDR1 LGHNT and CDR2 FRNRAP. The CDR3 sequence is 11 residues long. V shed 1 base and J shed 11 bases, with 8 bases lying between them. As DNA, the CDR3 is TGTGCTAGTGGTTTGGCGGGACGGGCTTTCTTT. Translation: CASGLAGRAFF. Variable domain in full (rest from reference TRBV12-5 and TRBJ1-1): DARVTQTPRHKVTEMGQEVTMRCQPILGHNTVFWYRQTMMQGLELLAYFRNRAPLDDSGMPKDRFSAEMPDATLATLKIQPSEPRDSAVYFCASGLAGRAFFGQGTRLTVV.